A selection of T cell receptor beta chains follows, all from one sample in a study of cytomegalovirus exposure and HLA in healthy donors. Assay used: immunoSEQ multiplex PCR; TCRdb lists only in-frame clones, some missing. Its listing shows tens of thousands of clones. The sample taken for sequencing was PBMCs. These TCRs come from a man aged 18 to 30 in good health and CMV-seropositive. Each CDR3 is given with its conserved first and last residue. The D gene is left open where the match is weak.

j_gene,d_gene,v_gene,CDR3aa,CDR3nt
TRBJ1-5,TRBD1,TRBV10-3,CAISGKGGEDQPQHF,TGTGCCATCAGTGGTAAAGGGGGCGAAGATCAGCCCCAGCATTTT
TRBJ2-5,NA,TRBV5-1,CASSLAGLETQYF,TGCGCCAGCAGCTTGGCAGGGTTAGAGACCCAGTACTTC
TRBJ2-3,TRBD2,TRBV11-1,CASSLVGSGSPTDTQYF,TGTGCCAGCAGCTTAGTGGGTAGCGGGAGCCCCACAGATACGCAGTATTTT
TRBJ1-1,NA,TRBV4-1,CASSQAPGRGRAEAFF,TGCGCCAGCAGCCAAGCCCCGGGCAGGGGACGAGCTGAAGCTTTCTTT
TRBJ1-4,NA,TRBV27,CASSSFRQTNEKLFF,TGTGCCAGCAGTTCTTTCCGACAGACTAATGAAAAACTGTTTTTT
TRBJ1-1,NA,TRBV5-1,CASTGLGNTEAFF,TGCGCCTCGACAGGCCTGGGGAACACTGAAGCTTTCTTT
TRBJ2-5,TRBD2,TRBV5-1,CASSLGLTGEETQYF,TGCGCCAGCAGCCTGGGACTAACCGGCGAAGAGACCCAGTACTTC
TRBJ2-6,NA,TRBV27,CASSLSSGANVLTF,TGTGCCAGCAGTCTGAGCTCTGGGGCCAACGTCCTGACTTTC
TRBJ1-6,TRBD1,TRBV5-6,CASSLWDSLNSPLHF,TGTGCCAGCAGCTTATGGGACAGCCTTAATTCACCCCTCCACTTT
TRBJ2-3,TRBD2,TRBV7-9,CASSRSGRGTDTQYF,TGTGCCAGCAGCCGGAGCGGGAGGGGCACAGATACGCAGTATTTT
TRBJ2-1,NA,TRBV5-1,CASSRQRNEQFF,TGCGCCAGCAGCAGACAACGGAATGAGCAGTTCTTC
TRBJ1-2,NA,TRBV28,CAIPYGSGVDGYTF,TGTGCCATCCCTTATGGGTCGGGGGTTGATGGCTACACCTTC
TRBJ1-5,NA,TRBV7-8,CASSLQRHISNQPQHF,TGTGCCAGCAGCTTACAAAGACATATTAGCAATCAGCCCCAGCATTTT
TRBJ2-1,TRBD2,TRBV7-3,CASSLSSGSSFNEQFF,TGTGCCAGCAGCTTATCTAGCGGGAGTTCATTCAATGAGCAGTTCTTC
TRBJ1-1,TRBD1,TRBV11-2,CASSRSRGLGTEAFF,TGTGCCAGCAGTCGATCCAGGGGGCTAGGGACTGAAGCTTTCTTT
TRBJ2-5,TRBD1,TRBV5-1,CASRGTGQETQYF,TGCGCCAGCAGGGGGACAGGCCAAGAGACCCAGTACTTC
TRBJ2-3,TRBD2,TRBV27,CASSLMAGVVADTQYF,TGTGCCAGCAGTTTAATGGCGGGAGTTGTGGCAGATACGCAGTATTTT
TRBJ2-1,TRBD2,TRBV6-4,CASSEPGLAGGTEQFF,TGTGCCAGCAGTGAGCCGGGACTAGCGGGAGGCACTGAGCAGTTCTTC
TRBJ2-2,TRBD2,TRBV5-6,CASSILRRERNTGEPFF,TGTGCCAGCAGCATTTTAAGGCGGGAGAGGAACACCGGGGAGCCGTTTTTT
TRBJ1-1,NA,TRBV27,CASSLYSAPNTEAFF,TGTGCCAGCAGTTTATACAGTGCCCCTAACACTGAAGCTTTCTTT
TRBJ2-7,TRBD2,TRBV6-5,CASSYSPGLASEQYF,TGTGCCAGCAGTTACAGCCCTGGACTAGCTTCCGAGCAGTACTTC
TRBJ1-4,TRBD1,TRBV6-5,CASSPTGTNEKLFF,TGTGCCAGCAGTCCGACAGGGACTAATGAAAAACTGTTTTTT
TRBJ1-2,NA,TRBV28,CASRSGANYGYTF,TGTGCCAGCAGATCGGGGGCTAACTATGGCTACACCTTC
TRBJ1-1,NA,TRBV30,CAWSVPGANTEAFF,TGTGCCTGGAGTGTACCGGGTGCGAACACTGAAGCTTTCTTT
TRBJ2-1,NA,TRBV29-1,CSVSVGGLWYNEQFF,TGCAGCGTTTCCGTCGGGGGGCTATGGTACAATGAGCAGTTCTTC
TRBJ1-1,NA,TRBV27,CASSSPGSEAFF,TGTGCCAGCAGTTCCCCCGGGAGTGAAGCTTTCTTT
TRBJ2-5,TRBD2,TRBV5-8,CASSLFPGGRETQYF,TGTGCCAGCAGCTTGTTCCCGGGAGGGCGCGAGACCCAGTACTTC
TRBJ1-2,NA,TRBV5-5,CASTFRGQGAYGYTF,TGTGCCAGCACTTTCCGCGGCCAAGGGGCCTATGGCTACACCTTC
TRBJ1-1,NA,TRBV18,CASSPNGNTEAFF,TGTGCCAGCTCACCAAACGGGAACACTGAAGCTTTCTTT
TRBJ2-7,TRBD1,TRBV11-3,CASSLAGTGGYEQYF,TGTGCCAGCAGCTTAGCCGGGACAGGGGGTTACGAGCAGTACTTC
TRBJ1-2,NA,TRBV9,CASSTPGDGPRGYTF,TGTGCCAGCAGCACGCCGGGTGACGGTCCTCGTGGCTACACCTTC
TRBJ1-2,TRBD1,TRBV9,CASSGKTGVLDGYTF,TGTGCCAGCAGCGGGAAGACAGGGGTGTTGGATGGCTACACCTTC
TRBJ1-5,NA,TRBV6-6,CASSNDLGSNQPQHF,TGTGCCAGCAGCAACGATCTCGGGAGCAATCAGCCCCAGCATTTT
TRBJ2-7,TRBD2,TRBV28,CASRATSGTYEQYF,TGTGCCAGCAGAGCGACTAGCGGCACCTACGAGCAGTACTTC
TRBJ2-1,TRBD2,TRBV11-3,CASSLAATSGSGEQFF,TGTGCCAGCAGCTTAGCGGCCACTAGCGGGTCAGGTGAGCAGTTCTTC
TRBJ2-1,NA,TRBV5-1,CASGFRGPNNEQFF,TGCGCCAGCGGCTTTCGGGGTCCCAACAATGAGCAGTTCTTC
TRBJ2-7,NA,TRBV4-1,CASSSRQDLEQYF,TGCGCCAGCAGCTCCCGACAGGATCTGGAGCAGTACTTC
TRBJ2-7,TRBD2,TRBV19,CASSKRGTSGSYEQYF,TGTGCCAGTAGTAAAAGAGGGACTAGCGGGAGCTACGAGCAGTACTTC
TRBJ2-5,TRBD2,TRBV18,CASSPGLAGVRETQYF,TGTGCCAGCTCACCGGGACTAGCGGGAGTAAGGGAGACCCAGTACTTC
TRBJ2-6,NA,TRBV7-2,CASSLSTNLPGANVLTF,TGTGCCAGCAGCTTATCCACCAACCTACCTGGGGCCAACGTCCTGACTTTC
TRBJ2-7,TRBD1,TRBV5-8,CASSLAGTGGQYF,TGTGCCAGCAGCTTGGCTGGGACAGGTGGGCAGTACTTC
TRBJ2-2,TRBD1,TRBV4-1,CASSRVGQDATGELFF,TGCGCCAGCAGCCGAGTGGGACAGGACGCTACCGGGGAGCTGTTTTTT
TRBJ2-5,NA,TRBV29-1,CSVALQGPQETQYF,TGCAGCGTTGCCCTCCAGGGTCCCCAAGAGACCCAGTACTTC
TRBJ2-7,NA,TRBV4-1,CASTIEVGRDHYEQYF,TGCGCCAGCACCATCGAGGTAGGGCGGGACCACTACGAGCAGTACTTC
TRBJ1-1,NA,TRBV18,CASSPDSNTEAFF,TGTGCCAGCTCACCTGACAGTAACACTGAAGCTTTCTTT
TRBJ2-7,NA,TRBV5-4,CASSLSPGYEQYF,TGTGCCAGCAGCTTGAGTCCGGGCTACGAGCAGTACTTC
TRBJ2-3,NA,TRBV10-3,CAIRRDLPGDTDTQYF,TGTGCCATCAGGCGCGACTTACCCGGCGACACAGATACGCAGTATTTT
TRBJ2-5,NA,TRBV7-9,CASSLGHAGQETQYF,TGTGCCAGCAGCTTAGGACACGCGGGACAAGAGACCCAGTACTTC
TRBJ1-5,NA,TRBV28,CASSLDPARVFTPVQPQHF,TGTGCCAGCAGTTTGGACCCTGCCAGGGTTTTTACTCCAGTCCAGCCCCAGCATTTT
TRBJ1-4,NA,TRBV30,CAWSVDSLNEKLFF,TGTGCCTGGAGCGTAGACAGCCTTAATGAAAAACTGTTTTTT